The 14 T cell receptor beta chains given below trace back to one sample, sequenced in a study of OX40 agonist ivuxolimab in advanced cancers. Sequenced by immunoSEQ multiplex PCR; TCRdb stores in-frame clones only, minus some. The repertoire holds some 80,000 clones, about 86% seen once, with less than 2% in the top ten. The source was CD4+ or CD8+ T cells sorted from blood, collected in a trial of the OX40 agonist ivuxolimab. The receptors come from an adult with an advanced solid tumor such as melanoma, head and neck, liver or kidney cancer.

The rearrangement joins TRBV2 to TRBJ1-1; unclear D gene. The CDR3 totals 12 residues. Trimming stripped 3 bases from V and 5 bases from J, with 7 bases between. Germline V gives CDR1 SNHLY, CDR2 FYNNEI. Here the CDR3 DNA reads TGTGCCAGCAGTGACCCCGATACTGAAGCTTTCTTT. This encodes CASSDPDTEAFF.

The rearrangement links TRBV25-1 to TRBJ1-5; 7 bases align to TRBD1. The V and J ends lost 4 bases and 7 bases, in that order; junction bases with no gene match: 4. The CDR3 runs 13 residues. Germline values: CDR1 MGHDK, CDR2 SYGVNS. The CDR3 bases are TGTGCCAGCAGTGGAGGGGGCGGCCAGCCCCAGCATTTT. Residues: CASSGGGGQPQHF.

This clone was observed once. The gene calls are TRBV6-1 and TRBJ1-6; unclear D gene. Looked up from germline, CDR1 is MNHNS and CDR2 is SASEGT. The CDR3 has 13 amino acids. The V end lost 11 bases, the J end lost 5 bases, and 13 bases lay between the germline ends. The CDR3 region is CAGREPNNSPLHF. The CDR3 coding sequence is TGTGCCGGCCGGGAGCCTAATAATTCACCCCTCCACTTT.

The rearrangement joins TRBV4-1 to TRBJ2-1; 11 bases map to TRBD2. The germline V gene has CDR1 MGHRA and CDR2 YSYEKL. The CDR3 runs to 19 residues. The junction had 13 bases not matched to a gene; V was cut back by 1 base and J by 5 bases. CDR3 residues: CASSQGGLAGGPDNNEQFF. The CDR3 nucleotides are TGCGCCAGCAGCCAAGGGGGGCTAGCGGGGGGCCCGGATAACAATGAGCAGTTCTTC.

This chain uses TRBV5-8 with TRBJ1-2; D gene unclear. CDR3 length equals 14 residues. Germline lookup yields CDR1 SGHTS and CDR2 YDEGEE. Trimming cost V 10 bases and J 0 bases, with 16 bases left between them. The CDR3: CALRGRFPNYGYTF. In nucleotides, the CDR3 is TGTGCCCTCCGTGGGAGGTTCCCTAACTATGGCTACACCTTC.

The CDR3 reads CASSLGRDSNEQFF. As DNA, the CDR3 is TGTGCCAGCAGCTTAGGTCGGGATAGCAATGAGCAGTTCTTC. This chain connects TRBV7-9 to TRBJ2-1; possibly TRBD2 for D (5 bases). The germline CDR1 and CDR2 sequences are SEHNR and FQNEAQ (reference sequence). The CDR3 covers 14 residues. Trimming pared 1 base from V and 6 bases from J, leaving 10 bases between.

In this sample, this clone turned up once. The CDR3 coding sequence is TGTGCCAGCAGCTTAAGTTCCGGTTATCTCGGTAGCTATGGCTACACCTTC. Translation: CASSLSSGYLGSYGYTF. The chain employs TRBV7-9 and TRBJ1-2; D is uncertain. V was cut by 2 bases and J by 4 bases, with 20 bases left in between. Germline V gene lookup returns CDR1 SEHNR and CDR2 FQNEAQ (reference sequence). CDR3 size: 17 residues.

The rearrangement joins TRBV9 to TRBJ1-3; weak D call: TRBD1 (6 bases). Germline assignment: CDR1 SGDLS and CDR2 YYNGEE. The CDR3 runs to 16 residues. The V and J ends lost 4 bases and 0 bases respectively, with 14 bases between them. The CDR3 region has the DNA TGTGCCAGCAGCCCTTGGACAGAATTCTCTGGAAACACCATATATTTT. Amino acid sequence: CASSPWTEFSGNTIYF.

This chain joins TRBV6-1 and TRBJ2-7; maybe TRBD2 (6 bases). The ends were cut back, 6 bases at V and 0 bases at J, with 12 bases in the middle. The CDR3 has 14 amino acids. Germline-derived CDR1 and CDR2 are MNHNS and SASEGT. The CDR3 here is CASRRGASSYEQYF. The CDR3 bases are TGTGCCAGCAGGCGGGGTGCCAGCTCCTACGAGCAGTACTTC.

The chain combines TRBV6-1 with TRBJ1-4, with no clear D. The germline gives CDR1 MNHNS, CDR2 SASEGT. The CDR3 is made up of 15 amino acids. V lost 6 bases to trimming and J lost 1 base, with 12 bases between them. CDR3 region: CASRGSAGTNEKLFF. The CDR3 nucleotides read TGTGCCAGCAGGGGATCGGCGGGAACTAATGAAAAACTGTTTTTT.

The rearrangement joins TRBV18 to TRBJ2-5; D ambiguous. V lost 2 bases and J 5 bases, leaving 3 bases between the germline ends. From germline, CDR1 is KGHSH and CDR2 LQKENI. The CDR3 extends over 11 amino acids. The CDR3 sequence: CASSPGETQYF. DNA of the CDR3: TGTGCCAGCTCACCAGGGGAGACCCAGTACTTC.

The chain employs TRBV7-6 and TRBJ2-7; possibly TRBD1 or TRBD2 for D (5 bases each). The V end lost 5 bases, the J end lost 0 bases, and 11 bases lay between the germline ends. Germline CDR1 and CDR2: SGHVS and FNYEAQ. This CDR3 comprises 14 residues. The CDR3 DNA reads TGTGCCAGCAGCAAGGGACGGAACTCCTACGAGCAGTACTTC. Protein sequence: CASSKGRNSYEQYF.

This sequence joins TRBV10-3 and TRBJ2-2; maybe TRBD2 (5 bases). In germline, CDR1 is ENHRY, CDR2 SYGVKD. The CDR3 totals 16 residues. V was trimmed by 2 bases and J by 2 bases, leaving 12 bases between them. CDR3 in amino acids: CAISELGGPNTGELFF. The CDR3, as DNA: TGTGCCATCAGTGAGCTTGGAGGCCCCAACACCGGGGAGCTGTTTTTT.

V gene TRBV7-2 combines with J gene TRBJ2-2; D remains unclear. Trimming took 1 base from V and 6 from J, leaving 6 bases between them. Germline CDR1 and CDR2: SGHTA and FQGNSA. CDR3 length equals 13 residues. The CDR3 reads CASSLVTPGELFF. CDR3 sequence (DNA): TGTGCCAGCAGCTTAGTGACGCCCGGGGAGCTGTTTTTT.